This TCR beta chain stems from a study of T-cell memory formation after mild COVID-19. About the study: Each donor largely had its own TCR clusters.

The V end lost 5 bases, the J end lost 10 bases, and 15 bases lay between the germline ends. The CDR3 is 14 amino acids. Germline values: CDR1 MNHEY, CDR2 SMNVEV (reference sequence). This clonotype was counted many times. Researchers used 5'RACE with constant-segment primers to make TCR alpha and TCR beta cDNA libraries that carry sample barcodes and UMIs. TCRdb called the 5' RACE reads again in MiXCR, with one record for every CDR3 protein. Here the sample spans roughly 350,000 distinct CDR3 sequences, approximately 14% being singletons. The sample was PBMCs or a T cell subset sorted from them (not recorded which). The sequence derives from a young man who had mild COVID-19 (a few samples of this study predate the infection). Cell type and time point are not known. The chain couples TRBV27 to TRBJ1-6, with D possibly TRBD1 on 6 matching bases. The CDR3 nucleotides read TGTGCCAGCAGTCGCGAAGGGGGGACCTCACCCCTCCACTTT. It yields the protein CASSREGGTSPLHF.